The 10 T cell receptor beta chains below were found in one sample sequenced in a study of blood T cell repertoires in COVID-19. Data came from immunoSEQ multiplex PCR; TCRdb stores just in-frame clones and leaves some out. The data contain 150,000 or so clones, approximately 84% of them singletons. Sequences were obtained from PBMCs or T cells enriched from blood (not recorded which). These receptors were taken from a man in his fifties who had recovered from COVID-19.

This chain joins TRBV25-1 and TRBJ2-3; no reliable D call. CDR3 size: 17 residues. Deletions cut 4 bases from V and 0 bases from J, with 17 bases between. CDR1 MGHDK and CDR2 SYGVNS come from the germline V gene. DNA for the CDR3: TGTGCCAGCAGTGCCCCCAATACCGGGTTTAGCACAGATACGCAGTATTTT. Its protein is CASSAPNTGFSTDTQYF.

The table lists this clone with a few counts. This chain joins TRBV19 and TRBJ1-6, with D possibly being TRBD1 (6 bases). V gave up 4 bases and J gave up 8 bases, with 18 bases separating them. The V gene's germline CDR1 is LNHDA and CDR2 SQIVND (reference sequence). The CDR3 extends over 16 amino acids. CDR3 sequence (DNA): TGTGCCAGTAGTACCCCGGGACAAAGGCGATATTCACCCCTCCACTTT. Its translation is CASSTPGQRRYSPLHF.

V is TRBV5-1 and J is TRBJ1-2, with 8 bases fitting TRBD1. Per the germline V gene, CDR1 is SGHRS and CDR2 is YFSETQ. The trim removed 5 bases at V and 8 bases at J, leaving 14 bases unmatched. The CDR3 length is 15 residues. In nucleotides, the CDR3 is TGCGCCAGCAGTGCTAGAGACAGGGGCGCCGGCGGCTACACCTTC. Translation: CASSARDRGAGGYTF. Using reference TRBV5-1 and TRBJ1-2 for the parts outside the CDR3, the full variable domain is KAGVTQTPRYLIKTRGQQVTLSCSPISGHRSVSWYQQTPGQGLQFLFEYFSETQRNKGNFPGRFSGRQFSNSRSEMNVSTLELGDSALYLCASSARDRGAGGYTFGSGTRLTVV.

There are a few counts of this clone. DNA for the CDR3: TGTGCCAGCAGTTTATCGGACTCCCCTAGTGAAAAACTGTTTTTT. Translation: CASSLSDSPSEKLFF. The chain recombines TRBV27 with TRBJ1-4, with no clear D. This CDR3 is built from 15 residues. V was trimmed by 0 bases and J by 7 bases, leaving 12 bases between them. The V gene's germline CDR1 is MNHEY and CDR2 SMNVEV (reference sequence).

This sequence joins TRBV5-1 and TRBJ2-7; 12 nucleotides line up with TRBD2. After removal of 8 bases from V and 1 base from J, the junction contained 10 bases not matched to a gene. The CDR3 loop spans 16 amino acids. The germline gives CDR1 SGHRS, CDR2 YFSETQ. CDR3 nucleotide sequence: TGCGCCAGGCGGGCTAGCGGGGGGGCCTATTCCTACGAGCAGTACTTC. Translation: CARRASGGAYSYEQYF.

The rearrangement joins TRBV11-2 to TRBJ1-6, with TRBD1 matching over 9 bases. Germline V gene sequence: CDR1 SGHAT, CDR2 FQNNGV. The CDR3 runs to 16 residues. Losses at the gene ends were 5 bases for V and 3 bases for J; bases not matched to a gene: 5. In DNA, the CDR3 is TGTGCCAGCAGCCGGTTGACAGGGGGCTATAATTCACCCCTCCACTTT. This codes for CASSRLTGGYNSPLHF.

This clone was seen only once. DNA for the CDR3: TGTGCCAGCAGCTCACGGGGGGGGGATACGCAGTATTTT. Protein sequence: CASSSRGGDTQYF. The chain links TRBV11-2 to TRBJ2-3; 8 bases match TRBD2. CDR3 size: 13 residues. Trimming took 4 bases from V and 6 from J; bases not matched to a gene: 3. The germline gives CDR1 SGHAT, CDR2 FQNNGV.

The V gene is TRBV19, the J gene TRBJ1-4, with 7 bases matching TRBD1. The CDR3 spans 15 residues. Germline CDR1 LNHDA, CDR2 SQIVND (reference sequence). Trimming cost V 4 bases and J 5 bases; bases outside gene matches: 7. Here the CDR3 DNA reads TGTGCCAGTAGTACCAGGGACAGCCTAAATGAAAAACTGTTTTTT. Translated, it gives CASSTRDSLNEKLFF. The variable domain in full, completed from reference TRBV19 and TRBJ1-4, reads DGGITQSPKYLFRKEGQNVTLSCEQNLNHDAMYWYRQDPGQGLRLIYYSQIVNDFQKGDIAEGYSVSREKKESFPLTVTSAQKNPTAFYLCASSTRDSLNEKLFFGSGTQLSVL.

The chain has TRBV19 and TRBJ2-1, with 16 bases that match TRBD2. V was clipped by 5 bases and J by 5 bases; unmatched bases: 12. Germline assignment: CDR1 LNHDA and CDR2 SQIVND (reference sequence). CDR3 size: 19 residues. DNA of the CDR3: TGTGCCAGTAGTCCAAGGGGGACTAGCGGGGGGGCGAGTCACAATGAGCAGTTCTTC. The encoded protein is CASSPRGTSGGASHNEQFF.

The chain links TRBV6-5 to TRBJ2-7, with 8 bases fitting TRBD2. With V trimmed by 6 bases and J by 2 bases, 9 bases remained unmatched. The CDR3 runs to 15 residues. Germline CDR1 is MNHEY and CDR2 is SVGAGI. The CDR3: CASSSGGGLTYEQYF. In DNA, the CDR3 is TGTGCCAGCAGCTCCGGGGGGGGGCTAACCTACGAGCAGTACTTC.